A single TCR beta chain is shown here with its context. Its cognate antigen is unknown. The data are from a study of long-term antiretroviral therapy in people with HIV. Regarding the study as a whole: Once patients were on ART, diversity went higher but still fell short of transplant donor controls.

Investigators performed immunoSEQ version v3.0 at survey level. This table comes from immunoSEQ multiplex PCR, and its TCRdb copy is limited to in-frame clones, with some not included. Of 24,000 or so clones in the sample, 85% were seen once. Trimming stripped 1 base from V and 2 bases from J, with 10 bases between. This CDR3 spans 15 amino acids. The germline V gene has CDR1 SGHTA and CDR2 FQGTGA. The chain uses TRBV7-3 and TRBJ2-3, with D perhaps matching TRBD1 (5 bases). Sequencing was performed on unsorted PBMCs, taken 2.3 years after starting antiretroviral therapy. The clonotype originates from a man aged 35-49 years with HIV. The CDR3 sequence: CASSLSPGSTDTQYF. CDR3 coding DNA: TGTGCCAGCAGCTTAAGCCCAGGGTCCACAGATACGCAGTATTTT.